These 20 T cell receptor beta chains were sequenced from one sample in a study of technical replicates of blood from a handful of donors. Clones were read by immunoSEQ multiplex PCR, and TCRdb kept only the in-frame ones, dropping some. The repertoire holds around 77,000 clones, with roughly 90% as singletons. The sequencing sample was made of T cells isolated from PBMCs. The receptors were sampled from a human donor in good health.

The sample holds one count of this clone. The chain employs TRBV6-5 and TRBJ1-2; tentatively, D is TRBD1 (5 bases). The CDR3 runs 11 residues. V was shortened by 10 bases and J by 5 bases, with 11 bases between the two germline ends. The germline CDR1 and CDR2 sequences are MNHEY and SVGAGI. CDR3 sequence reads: CATRTPYGYTF. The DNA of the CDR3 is TGTGCCACCCGGACACCGTATGGCTACACCTTC.

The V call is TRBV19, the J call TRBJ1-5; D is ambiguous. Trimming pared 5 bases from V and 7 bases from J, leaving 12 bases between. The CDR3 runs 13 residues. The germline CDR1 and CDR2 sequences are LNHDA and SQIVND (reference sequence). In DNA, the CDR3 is TGTGCCAGTAGTTACAACTCGGGGCAGCCCCAGCATTTT. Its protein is CASSYNSGQPQHF.

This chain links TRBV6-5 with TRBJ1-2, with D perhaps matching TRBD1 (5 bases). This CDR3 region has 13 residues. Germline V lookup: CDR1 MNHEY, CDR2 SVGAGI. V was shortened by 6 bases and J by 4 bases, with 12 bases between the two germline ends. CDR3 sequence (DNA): TGTGCCAGCAGGCCAGGGTCTTCCTATGGCTACACCTTC. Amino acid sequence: CASRPGSSYGYTF.

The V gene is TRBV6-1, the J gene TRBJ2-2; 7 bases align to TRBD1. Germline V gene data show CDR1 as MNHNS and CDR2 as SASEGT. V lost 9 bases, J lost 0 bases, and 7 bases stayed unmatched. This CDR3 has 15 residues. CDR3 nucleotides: TGTGCCAGTAGATCCGGGACAGCGAACACCGGGGAGCTGTTTTTT. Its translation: CASRSGTANTGELFF.

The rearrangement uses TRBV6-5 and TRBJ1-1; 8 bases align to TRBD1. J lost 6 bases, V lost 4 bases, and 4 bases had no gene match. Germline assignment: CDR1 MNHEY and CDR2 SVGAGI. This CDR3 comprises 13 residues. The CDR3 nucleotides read TGTGCCAGCAGTTTTGACAGGGGTCCTGAAGCTTTCTTT. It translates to CASSFDRGPEAFF.

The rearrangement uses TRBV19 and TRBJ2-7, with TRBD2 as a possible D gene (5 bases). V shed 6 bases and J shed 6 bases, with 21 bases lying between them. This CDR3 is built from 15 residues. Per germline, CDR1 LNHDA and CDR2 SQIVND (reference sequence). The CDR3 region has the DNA TGTGCCAGTAGCCCTTTACTAGGCCGCGCTACCGAGCAGTACTTC. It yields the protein CASSPLLGRATEQYF.

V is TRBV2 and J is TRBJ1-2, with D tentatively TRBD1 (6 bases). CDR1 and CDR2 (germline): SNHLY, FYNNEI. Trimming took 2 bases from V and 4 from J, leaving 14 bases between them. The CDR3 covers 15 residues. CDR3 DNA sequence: TGTGCCAGCAGTGAACGGGGGGCCGGGCCCTATGGCTACACCTTC. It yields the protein CASSERGAGPYGYTF. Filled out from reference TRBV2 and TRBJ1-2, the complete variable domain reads EPEVTQTPSHQVTQMGQEVILRCVPISNHLYFYWYRQILGQKVEFLVSFYNNEISEKSEIFDDQFSVERPDGSNFTLKIRSTKLEDSAMYFCASSERGAGPYGYTFGSGTRLTVV.

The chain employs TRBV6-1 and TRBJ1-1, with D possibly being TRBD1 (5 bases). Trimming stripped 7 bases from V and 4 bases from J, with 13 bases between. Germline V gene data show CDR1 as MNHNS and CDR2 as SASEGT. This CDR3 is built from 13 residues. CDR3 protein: CASTATGFTEAFF. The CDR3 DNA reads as TGTGCCAGCACTGCTACAGGATTCACTGAAGCTTTCTTT.

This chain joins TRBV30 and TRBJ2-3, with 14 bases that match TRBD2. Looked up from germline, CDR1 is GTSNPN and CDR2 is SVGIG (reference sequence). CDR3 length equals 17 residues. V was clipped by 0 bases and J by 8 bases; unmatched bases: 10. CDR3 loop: CAWSVGGLAGVGATQYF. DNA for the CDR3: TGTGCCTGGAGTGTAGGGGGACTAGCGGGAGTGGGGGCTACGCAGTATTTT.

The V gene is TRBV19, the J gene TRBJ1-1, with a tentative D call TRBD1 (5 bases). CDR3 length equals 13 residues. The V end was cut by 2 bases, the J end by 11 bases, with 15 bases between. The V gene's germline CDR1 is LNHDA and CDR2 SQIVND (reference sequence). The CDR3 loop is CASSISGTFRAFF. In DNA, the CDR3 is TGTGCCAGTAGTATATCCGGGACTTTTAGGGCTTTCTTT.

DNA of the CDR3: TGCAGCGTTGAGAGGGGGAACTACGAGCAGTACTTC. Translated, it gives CSVERGNYEQYF. The chain carries TRBV29-1 and TRBJ2-7, with D possibly being TRBD1 (6 bases). The germline gives CDR1 SQVTM, CDR2 ANQGSEA. The CDR3 totals 12 residues. Trimming pared 3 bases from V and 3 bases from J, leaving 9 bases between.

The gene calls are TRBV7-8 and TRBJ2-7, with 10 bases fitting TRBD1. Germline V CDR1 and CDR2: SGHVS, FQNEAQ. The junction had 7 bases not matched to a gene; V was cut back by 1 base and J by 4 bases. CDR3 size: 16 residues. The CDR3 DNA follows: TGTGCCAGCAGCTTAGAAGGGGACAGGGGAGGTTACGAGCAGTACTTC. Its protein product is CASSLEGDRGGYEQYF.

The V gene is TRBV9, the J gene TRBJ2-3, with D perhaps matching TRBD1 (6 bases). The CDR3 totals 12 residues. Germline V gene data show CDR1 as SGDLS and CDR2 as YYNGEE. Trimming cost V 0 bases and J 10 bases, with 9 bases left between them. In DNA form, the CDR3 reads TGTGCCAGCAGCGTAGAGGCAGGGGCGCAGTATTTT. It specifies CASSVEAGAQYF.

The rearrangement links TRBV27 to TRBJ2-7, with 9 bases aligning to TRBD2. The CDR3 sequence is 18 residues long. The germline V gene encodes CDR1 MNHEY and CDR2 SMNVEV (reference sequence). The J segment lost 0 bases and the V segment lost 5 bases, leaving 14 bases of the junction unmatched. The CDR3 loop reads CASSAPTAGGPYSYEQYF. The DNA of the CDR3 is TGTGCCAGCAGTGCACCCACGGCGGGAGGGCCTTACTCCTACGAGCAGTACTTC.

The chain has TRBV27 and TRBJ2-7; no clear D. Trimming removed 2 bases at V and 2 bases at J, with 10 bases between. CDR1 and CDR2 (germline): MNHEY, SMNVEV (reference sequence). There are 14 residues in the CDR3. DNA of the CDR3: TGTGCCAGCAGTTTAACCTGGCCCCCCTACGAGCAGTACTTC. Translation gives CASSLTWPPYEQYF.

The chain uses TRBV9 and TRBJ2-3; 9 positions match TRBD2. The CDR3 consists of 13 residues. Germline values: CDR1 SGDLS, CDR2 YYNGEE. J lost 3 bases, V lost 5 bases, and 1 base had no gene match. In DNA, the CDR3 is TGTGCCAGCAGGGGACTAGCAACAGATACGCAGTATTTT. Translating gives CASRGLATDTQYF. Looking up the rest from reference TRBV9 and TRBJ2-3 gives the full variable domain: DSGVTQTPKHLITATGQRVTLRCSPRSGDLSVYWYQQSLDQGLQFLIQYYNGEERAKGNILERFSAQQFPDLHSELNLSSLELGDSALYFCASRGLATDTQYFGPGTRLTVL.

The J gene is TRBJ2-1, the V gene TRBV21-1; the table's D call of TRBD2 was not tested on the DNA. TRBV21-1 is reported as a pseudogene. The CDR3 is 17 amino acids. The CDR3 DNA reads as TGTGCCAGCAGCAAAGTTATTAGCGGGAGGGCCGATAATGAGCAGTTCTTC. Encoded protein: CASSKVISGRADNEQFF.

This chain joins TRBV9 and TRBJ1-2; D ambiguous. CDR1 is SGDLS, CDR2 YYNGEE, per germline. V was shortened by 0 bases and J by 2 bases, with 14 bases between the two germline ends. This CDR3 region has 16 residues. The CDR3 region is CASSVASGRRNYGYTF. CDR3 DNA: TGTGCCAGCAGCGTAGCTTCGGGAAGAAGAAACTATGGCTACACCTTC.

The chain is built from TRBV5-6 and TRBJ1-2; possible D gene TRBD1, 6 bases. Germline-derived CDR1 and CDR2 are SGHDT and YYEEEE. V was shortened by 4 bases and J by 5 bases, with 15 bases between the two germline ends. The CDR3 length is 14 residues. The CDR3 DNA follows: TGTGCCAGCAGCCCCTACAGGGAGCCTTATGGCTACACCTTC. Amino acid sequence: CASSPYREPYGYTF.

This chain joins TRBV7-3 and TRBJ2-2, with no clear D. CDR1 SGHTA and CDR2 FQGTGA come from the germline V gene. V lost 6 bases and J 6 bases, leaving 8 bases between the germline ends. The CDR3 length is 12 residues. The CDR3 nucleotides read TGTGCCAGCAGTGGAGATTCCGGGGAGCTGTTTTTT. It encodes CASSGDSGELFF.